The entry below describes one T cell receptor (beta chain). TCRdb's copy holds only in-frame clones and misses some; the assay was immunoSEQ multiplex PCR. The sample carries 50,000 to 65,000 clones, 88% recorded once. After thawing and overnight rest, PBMC were stained with GMM-loaded CD1B tetramer, viability dye and anti-CD3 for sorting. CD1B tetramers were loaded with Rhodococcus equi-derived C32 glucose monomycolate. These data belong to a study of T cells in tuberculosis. The CDR3 covers 16 residues. Germline loops: CDR1 SGHRS, CDR2 YFSETQ. Trimming took off 2 bases at V and 5 bases at J, with 16 bases between the two ends.

This TCR was recovered from an adult woman with latent tuberculosis. Sequencing was done on a sample of CD1b-GMM tetramer-negative cells sorted from PBMCs. The genes are TRBV5-1 and TRBJ1-4; D is perhaps TRBD1 (6 bases). The CDR3 here is CASSFDRIGTNEKLFF. The CDR3 nucleotides are TGCGCCAGCAGCTTTGACAGGATTGGAACGAATGAAAAACTGTTTTTT.